Listed below are T cell receptor beta chains from one sample, sequenced in a study of Graves' ophthalmopathy and Graves' hyperthyroidism. From the multiplex PCR reads, TCRdb called clonotypes with MiXCR, one entry per CDR3 protein. The sample gives 300,000 to 450,000 distinct CDR3 sequences, about a sixth of which show up once; 2% to 2.5% is in the top ten. Sequencing was carried out using peripheral blood. Source of these receptors: an adult woman with stable Graves' hyperthyroidism. Each CDR3 is given with its conserved first and last residue. The D gene is left open where the match is weak. Not all rows give a size; the values are once, few, many and, for expanded clones, a class.

>TRBV7-8|TRBJ2-7|TRBD1|many
TGTGCCAGCAGCGATACCGGACAGGGCGACGAGCAGTACTTC
CASSDTGQGDEQYF
>TRBV9|TRBJ1-2|NA|NA
TGTGCCAGCAGCTCCCTCCTACAGGGACGGTATGGCTACACCTTC
CASSSLLQGRYGYTF
>TRBV20-1|TRBJ2-7|TRBD1|many
TGCAGTGCTGCGCCACAGGGGGCTCAGGGGAGCGAGCAGTACTTC
CSAAPQGAQGSEQYF
>TRBV6-5|TRBJ2-5|NA|many
TGTGCCGCCGCCGCAGGGAGAGGGGGAGAGACCCAGTACTTC
CAAAAGRGGETQYF
>TRBV7-2|TRBJ1-6|TRBD1|many
TGTGCCAGCAGCTTACGATCGGGACAGCCGAATTCACCCCTCCACTTT
CASSLRSGQPNSPLHF
>TRBV15|TRBJ1-5|NA|NA
TGTGCCACCAGCAGAGACAGATCGGGCCAACGACGCAATCAGCCCCAGCATTTT
CATSRDRSGQRRNQPQHF
>TRBV10-3|TRBJ1-1|NA|many
TGTGCCATCAGTGATGAGGGTGGCACTGAAGCTTTCTTT
CAISDEGGTEAFF
>TRBV6-5|TRBJ2-4|NA|many
TGTGCCAGCAGTTACCCCGGGAGTGGGTCCCGTCGGATCATAGCCAAAAACATTCAGTACTTC
CASSYPGSGSRRIIAKNIQYF
>TRBV5-8|TRBJ1-5|NA|few
TGTGCCGGCAGCCTTCCGACAGTTTATAGCAATCAGCCCCAGCATTTT
CAGSLPTVYSNQPQHF
>TRBV15|TRBJ2-5|NA|NA
TGTGCCACCAGCGATTTCCAGGGTAACCAAGAGACGCAGGACTTC
CATSDFQGNQETQDF
>TRBV14|TRBJ2-7|TRBD2|many
TGTGCCAGCAGCCAAGTCCATCCACTAGCGGGAGTCCGGTACGAGCAGTACTTC
CASSQVHPLAGVRYEQYF
>TRBV2|TRBJ2-5|TRBD1|NA
TGTGCCAGCAGTGCACGGACAGGGTTCCAAGAGACCCAGTACTTC
CASSARTGFQETQYF
>TRBV6-5|TRBJ2-6|TRBD1|many
TGTGCCAGCAGTTACTCGACAGGGTTCGGGGCCAACGTCCTGACTTTC
CASSYSTGFGANVLTF
>TRBV6-5|TRBJ1-1|NA|many
TGTGCCAGCAGCCCCGAGGGGTACACTGAAGCTTTCTTT
CASSPEGYTEAFF
>TRBV27|TRBJ2-2|TRBD2|few
TGTGCCAGCAGTTTGAAGGCGGGAGGAAGGACCGGGGAGCTGTTTTTT
CASSLKAGGRTGELFF
>TRBV20-1|TRBJ2-5|NA|many
TGCAGTGCCCCCGCTGCGCGCGGTGGGGAGACCCAGTACTTC
CSAPAARGGETQYF
>TRBV29-1|TRBJ2-7|NA|many
TGCAGCGTTCATCGGGACACGGTGCCCTACGAGCAGTACTTC
CSVHRDTVPYEQYF
>TRBV29-1|TRBJ2-7|TRBD1|NA
TGCAGCGTTGTGGGACAGGGCCCCTACGAGCAGTACTTC
CSVVGQGPYEQYF
>TRBV7-9|TRBJ2-7|NA|many
TGTGCCAGCAGCTTAGGCTGGACGATAAGTCGGGACGAGCAGTACTTC
CASSLGWTISRDEQYF
>TRBV20-1|TRBJ1-5|NA|many
TGCAGTGCTAGACGTGGGTTCGCCAATCAGCCCCAGCATTTT
CSARRGFANQPQHF
>TRBV29-1|TRBJ1-2|NA|many
TGCAGCGAAGGCCTAGCTGGTGGCTACACCTTC
CSEGLAGGYTF
>TRBV20-1|TRBJ1-1|NA|many
TGCAGTGCTAGAGTCCCTAGGGGGAACACTGAAGCTTTCTTT
CSARVPRGNTEAFF
>TRBV5-1|TRBJ1-1|NA|few
TGCGCCAGCAGCTTGGGAGGCAGGGGGAACACTGAAGCTTTCTTT
CASSLGGRGNTEAFF
>TRBV4-2|TRBJ2-5|NA|NA
TGTGCCAGCAGCCAAGCCCAGGGCCCACAATCGCTTCCGCCGGAACAAGAGGCCCAGTACTTC
CASSQAQGPQSLPPEQEAQYF
>TRBV3-1|TRBJ2-5|TRBD1|many
TGTGCCAGCAGCCGACCTACAGGGGGCCAAGAGACCCAGTACTTC
CASSRPTGGQETQYF
>TRBV6-2/TRBV6-3|TRBJ2-5|TRBD2|many
TGTGCCAGCATGGGACTAGCGGGAGAAGAGACCCAGTACTTC
CASMGLAGEETQYF
>TRBV30|TRBJ2-7|NA|many
TGTGCCTGGGGTCGGCAGCCAACCTACGAGCAGTACTTC
CAWGRQPTYEQYF
>TRBV28|TRBJ1-5|NA|many
TGTGCCAGCAGTTTGGCACGTCGGGCGGGATCGTGGCCCCAGCATTTT
CASSLARRAGSWPQHF
>TRBV29-1|TRBJ2-5|NA|many
TGCAGCGCAGGACATTCCCCACAAGAGACCCAGTACTTC
CSAGHSPQETQYF
>TRBV30|TRBJ2-7|NA|many
TGTGCCTGGAGTGTAAAGCTAGGCCCGTCCTACGAGCAGTACTTC
CAWSVKLGPSYEQYF
>TRBV6-1|TRBJ2-7|NA|NA
TGTGCCAGCAGTGAAGGGACGGGAGACCTTTACGAGCAGTACTTC
CASSEGTGDLYEQYF
>TRBV6-1|TRBJ2-7|NA|many
TGTGCCAGCAGTGAAAGGGGTAGGAGAAAGTCAACCTACGAGCAGTACTTC
CASSERGRRKSTYEQYF
>TRBV6-2/TRBV6-3|TRBJ2-7|NA|many
TGTGCCAGCAGTTATGTCGTCTACGAGCAGTACTTC
CASSYVVYEQYF
>TRBV19|TRBJ2-2|NA|many
TGTGCCAGTACCCCTCCGCCGGGGCACGGGGAGCTGTTTTTT
CASTPPPGHGELFF
>TRBV20-1|TRBJ1-5|NA|NA
TGCAGTGCTAGTCGGGAGAAGAATCAGCCCCAGCATTTT
CSASREKNQPQHF
>TRBV27|TRBJ1-2|NA|many
TGTGCCAGCAGTTTATCGGAGGGGGACTATGGCTACACCTTC
CASSLSEGDYGYTF
>TRBV7-3|TRBJ2-6|NA|NA
TGTGCCAGCAGCTCTGACAGCTCTGGGGCCGACGTCCTGACTTTC
CASSSDSSGADVLTF
>TRBV5-1|TRBJ1-5|NA|many
TGCGCCAGCAGCTTGGATGGGCCTAATCAGCCCCAGCATTTT
CASSLDGPNQPQHF
>TRBV14|TRBJ2-7|TRBD2|many
TGTGCCAGCAGCCAAAGCGGGAGTCTAAACGAGCAGTACTTC
CASSQSGSLNEQYF
>TRBV28|TRBJ1-5|NA|many
TGTGCCAGCAGTTTATACAGAAATCGGGGCAATCAGCCCCAGCATTTT
CASSLYRNRGNQPQHF
>TRBV6-1|TRBJ1-5|TRBD1|many
TGTGCCAGCAAAGGGACAGTTAATCAGCCCCAGCATTTT
CASKGTVNQPQHF
>TRBV20-1|TRBJ2-7|TRBD1|many
TGCAGTGCTGGTAGACAGGGTTACGAGCAGTACTTC
CSAGRQGYEQYF
>TRBV2|TRBJ1-1|NA|many
TGTGCCGGCAGTGTTGCAGGGGAAAACACTGAAGCTTTCTTT
CAGSVAGENTEAFF